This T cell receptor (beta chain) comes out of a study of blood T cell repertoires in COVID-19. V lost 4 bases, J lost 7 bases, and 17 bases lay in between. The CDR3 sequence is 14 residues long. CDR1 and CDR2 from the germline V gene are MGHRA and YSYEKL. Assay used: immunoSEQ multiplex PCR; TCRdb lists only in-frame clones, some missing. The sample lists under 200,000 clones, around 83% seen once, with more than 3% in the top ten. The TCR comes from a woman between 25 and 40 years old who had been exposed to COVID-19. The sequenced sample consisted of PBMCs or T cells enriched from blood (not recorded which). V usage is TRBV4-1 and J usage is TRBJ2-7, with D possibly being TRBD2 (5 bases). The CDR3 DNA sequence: TGCGCCAGCAGCCCGTGGGCTAGCCGCGGGGAGCAGTACTTC. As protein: CASSPWASRGEQYF.